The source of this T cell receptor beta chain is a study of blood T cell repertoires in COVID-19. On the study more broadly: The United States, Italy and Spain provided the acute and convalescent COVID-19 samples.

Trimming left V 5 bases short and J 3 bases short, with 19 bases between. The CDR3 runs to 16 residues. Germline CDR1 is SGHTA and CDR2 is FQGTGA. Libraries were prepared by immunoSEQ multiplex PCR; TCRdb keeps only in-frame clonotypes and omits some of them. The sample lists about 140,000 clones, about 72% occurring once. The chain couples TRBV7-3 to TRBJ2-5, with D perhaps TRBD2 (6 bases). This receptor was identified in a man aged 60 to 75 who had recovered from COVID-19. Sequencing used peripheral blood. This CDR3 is CASSAHPGTPKETQYF. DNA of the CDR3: TGTGCCAGCAGCGCGCACCCGGGGACTCCAAAAGAGACCCAGTACTTC.